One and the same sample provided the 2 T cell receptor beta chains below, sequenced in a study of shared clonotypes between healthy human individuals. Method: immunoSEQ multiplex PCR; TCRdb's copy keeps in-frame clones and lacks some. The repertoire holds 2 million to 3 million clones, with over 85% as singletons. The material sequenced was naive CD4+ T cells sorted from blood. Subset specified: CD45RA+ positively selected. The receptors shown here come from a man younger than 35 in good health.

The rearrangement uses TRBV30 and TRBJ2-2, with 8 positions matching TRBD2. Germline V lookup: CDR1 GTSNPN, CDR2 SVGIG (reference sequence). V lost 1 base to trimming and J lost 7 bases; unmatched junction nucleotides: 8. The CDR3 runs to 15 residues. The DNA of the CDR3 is TGTGCCTGGAGTGCGACGGGGGGGGCCGTCGGGGAGCTGTTTTTT. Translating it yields CAWSATGGAVGELFF.

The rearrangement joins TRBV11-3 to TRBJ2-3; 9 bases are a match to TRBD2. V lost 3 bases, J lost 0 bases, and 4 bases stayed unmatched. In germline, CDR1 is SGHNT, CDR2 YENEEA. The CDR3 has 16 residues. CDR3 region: CASSLGLALSTDTQYF. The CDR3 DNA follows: TGTGCCAGCAGCTTGGGACTAGCTCTTAGCACAGATACGCAGTATTTT.